A single T cell receptor (beta chain) is shown here with its context. The target antigen is unknown. The germline V gene has CDR1 DFQATT and CDR2 SNEGSKA (reference sequence). The CDR3 is made up of 16 amino acids. V was clipped by 4 bases and J by 7 bases; unmatched bases: 12. This specimen comes from a study of blood T cells in healthy people across ages. Using a J-beta primer mix together with a sample-barcoded 5' primer, a second PCR was run for roughly 7 to 11 cycles. Every single cDNA molecule received a tag from a template-switch adaptor with 12 random nucleotides. TCRdb used MiXCR to reprocess the 5' RACE reads, holding one entry per CDR3 protein. The sample comprises roughly 720,000 distinct CDR3 sequences, 53% of which are singletons, and approximately 40% rests with the top ten. Caucasian individuals from Russia who were healthy and aged 6 to 90 acted as donors. Study-level results: With unsorted PBMCs, a conclusive comparison of naive versus antigen-experienced cells was not possible.

This clonotype originated in a man of 80 years or more in good health. The chain employs TRBV20-1 and TRBJ2-1, with 11 bases that match TRBD1. The sequencing input was blood. DNA of the CDR3: TGCAGTGCTACCTCGCCCGGGACAGGGGGTGGGAATGAGCAGTTCTTC. Translated, it gives CSATSPGTGGGNEQFF.